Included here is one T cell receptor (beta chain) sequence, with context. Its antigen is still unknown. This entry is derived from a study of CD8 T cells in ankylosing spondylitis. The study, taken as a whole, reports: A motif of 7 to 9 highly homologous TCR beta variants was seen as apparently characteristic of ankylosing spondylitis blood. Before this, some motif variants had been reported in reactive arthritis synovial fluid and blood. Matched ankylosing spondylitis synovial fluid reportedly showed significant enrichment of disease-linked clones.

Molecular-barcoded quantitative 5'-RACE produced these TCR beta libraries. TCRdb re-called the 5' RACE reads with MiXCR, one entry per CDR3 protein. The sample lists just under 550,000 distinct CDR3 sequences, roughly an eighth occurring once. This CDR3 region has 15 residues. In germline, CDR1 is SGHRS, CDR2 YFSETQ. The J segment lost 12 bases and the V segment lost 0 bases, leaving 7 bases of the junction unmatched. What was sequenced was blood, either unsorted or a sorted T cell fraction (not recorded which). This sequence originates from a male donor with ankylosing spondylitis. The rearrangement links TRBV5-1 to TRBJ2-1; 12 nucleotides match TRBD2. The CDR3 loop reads CASSLVLAGGRRQFF. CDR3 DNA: TGCGCCAGCAGCTTGGTTCTAGCGGGAGGGAGAAGGCAGTTCTTC.